Shown below are 4 T cell receptor beta chains from a single sample sequenced in a study of naive and memory T cell subsets. Both TRBC1 and TRBC2 were covered by a beta constant-region primer of two equimolar oligonucleotides. TCRdb processed the UMI-ligation and nested PCR reads anew with MiXCR; each CDR3 protein has one entry. The table includes 65,000 to 85,000 distinct CDR3 sequences, roughly 13% detected once. Sequenced input: central memory CD4+ T cells from blood. These receptors were collected from a human donor in good health.

This clonotype was found a few times. The chain recombines TRBV4-1 with TRBJ2-7; 9 nucleotides line up with TRBD2. Unmatched junction bases numbered 14, after V lost 9 bases and J lost 5 bases. The CDR3 sequence is 15 residues long. Germline V CDR1 and CDR2: MGHRA, YSYEKL. The CDR3 here is CASNTGASGIHEQYF. The CDR3 nucleotides are TGCGCCAGTAACACCGGGGCTAGCGGGATCCACGAGCAGTACTTC.

The chain has TRBV18 and TRBJ1-2; perhaps TRBD1 as D (5 bases). This CDR3 region has 16 residues. Germline V gene sequence: CDR1 KGHSH, CDR2 LQKENI. The V gene lost 3 bases and the J gene lost 4 bases, with 18 bases spanning the gap. CDR3 in amino acids: CASSPPGRQTPYGYTF. The CDR3 nucleotides read TGTGCCAGCTCACCTCCCGGCAGACAGACTCCCTATGGCTACACCTTC. Complete variable domain (other parts from reference TRBV18 and TRBJ1-2): NAGVMQNPRHLVRRRGQEARLRCSPMKGHSHVYWYRQLPEEGLKFMVYLQKENIIDESGMPKERFSAEFPKEGPSILRIQQVVRGDSAAYFCASSPPGRQTPYGYTFGSGTRLTVV.

This sequence joins TRBV12-3 or TRBV12-4 and TRBJ1-2; a possible D gene is TRBD1 (5 bases). V was clipped by 2 bases and J by 4 bases, with 14 bases between them. This CDR3 has 15 residues. DNA of the CDR3: TGTGCCAGCAGTTTACGGCGGGACCCATTCTATGGCTACACCTTC. Its translation: CASSLRRDPFYGYTF.

Here the CDR3 DNA reads TGCAGTGCTAGCCCCCACGATTATAGCAATCAGCCCCAGCATTTT. Its translation: CSASPHDYSNQPQHF. The chain joins TRBV20-1 to TRBJ1-5, with D hard to call. Germline CDR1 reads DFQATT; CDR2 reads SNEGSKA (reference sequence). V lost 3 bases to trimming and J lost 0 bases, with 12 bases between them. CDR3 length equals 15 residues.